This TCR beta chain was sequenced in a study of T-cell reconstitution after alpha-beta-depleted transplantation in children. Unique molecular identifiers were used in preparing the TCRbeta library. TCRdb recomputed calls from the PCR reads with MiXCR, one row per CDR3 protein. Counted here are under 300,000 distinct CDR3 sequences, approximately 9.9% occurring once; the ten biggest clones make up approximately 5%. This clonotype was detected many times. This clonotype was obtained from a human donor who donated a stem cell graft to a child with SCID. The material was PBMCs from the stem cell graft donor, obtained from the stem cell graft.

In DNA form, the CDR3 reads TGCGCCAGCAGCTTGGCCGTGACTAGCGCCTACAATGAGCAGTTCTTC. This sequence encodes CASSLAVTSAYNEQFF. The chain carries TRBV5-1 and TRBJ2-1; 8 nucleotides line up with TRBD2. Trimming removed 0 bases from V and 2 bases from J; junction bases left unmatched: 4. CDR1 is SGHRS, CDR2 YFSETQ, per germline. The CDR3 totals 16 residues.